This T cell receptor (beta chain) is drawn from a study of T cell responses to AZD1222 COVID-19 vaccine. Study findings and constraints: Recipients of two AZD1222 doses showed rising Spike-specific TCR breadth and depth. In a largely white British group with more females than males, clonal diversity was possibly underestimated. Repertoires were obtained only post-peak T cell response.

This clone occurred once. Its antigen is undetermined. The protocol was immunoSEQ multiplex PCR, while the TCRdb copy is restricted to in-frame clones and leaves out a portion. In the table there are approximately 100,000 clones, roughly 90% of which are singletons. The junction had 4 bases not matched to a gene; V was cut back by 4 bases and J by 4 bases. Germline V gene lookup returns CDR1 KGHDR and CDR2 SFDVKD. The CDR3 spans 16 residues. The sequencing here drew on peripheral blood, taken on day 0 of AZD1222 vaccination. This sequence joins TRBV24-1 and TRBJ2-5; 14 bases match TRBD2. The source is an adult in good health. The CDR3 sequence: CATSDRGLAGGETQYF. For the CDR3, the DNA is TGTGCCACCAGTGACCGCGGACTAGCGGGAGGAGAGACCCAGTACTTC.